This T cell receptor (beta chain) derives from a study of B cell selection in AIRE deficiency. The study's findings and limits: Around 33% of healthy-shared Treg sequences were found among patient Tconv cells. Healthy donors alone shared under 35% of 3,500 to 4,500 Treg sequences; patients alone approximately 9.3%. Only TCRbeta was sequenced; 35% to 40% of shared healthy Treg sequences appeared in Tconv.

Sorting defined conventional CD4 T cells as CD4+CD127+. Generated by immunoSEQ multiplex PCR, the TCRdb table keeps only in-frame clones and is missing some. The sample consists of around 19,000 clones, around 97% of them appearing once. With respect to this clone: Its antigen remains unknown.

Germline lookup yields CDR1 MDHEN and CDR2 SYDVKM. V dropped 1 base and J dropped 3 bases, with 10 bases sitting between them. The CDR3 is 14 amino acids. Material: conventional CD4+ T cells sorted from PBMCs. This receptor was taken from a human donor with AIRE deficiency. The chain employs TRBV28 and TRBJ2-7; D is uncertain. CDR3 residues: CASSLSGRYYEQYF. In nucleotides, the CDR3 is TGTGCCAGCAGTTTATCAGGCCGATACTACGAGCAGTACTTC.